This is a list of T cell receptor beta chains from one sample in a study of blood T cells in healthy people across ages. Each CDR3 protein is one row after TCRdb ran MiXCR on the 5' RACE reads. The sample shows over 1,500,000 distinct CDR3 sequences, more than 35% of them seen only once. The specimen sequenced was blood. These receptors originate from a human donor in good health. The CDR3 runs from the conserved cysteine through the conserved F or W. A D gene is named only where the DNA matches it firmly. Some rows have no size entry. The others give once, few or many, or a class for an expanded clone.

CDR3aa	CDR3nt	d_gene	v_gene	abundance	j_gene
CSVEGFRETQYF	TGCAGCGTTGAAGGGTTTAGGGAGACCCAGTACTTC	-	TRBV29-1	few	TRBJ2-5
CASSSLAGGLGDEQFF	TGTGCCAGCAGCTCCTTAGCGGGGGGGCTGGGGGATGAGCAGTTCTTC	TRBD2	TRBV7-8	few	TRBJ2-1
CASSRRTGSEHGYTF	TGTGCCAGCAGTCGACGGACAGGGTCTGAGCATGGCTACACCTTC	TRBD1	TRBV6-5	-	TRBJ1-2
CASSPGQGHRSTDTQYF	TGTGCCAGCAGTCCCGGACAGGGCCACCGCTCTACAGATACGCAGTATTTT	TRBD1	TRBV12-3/TRBV12-4	few	TRBJ2-3
CSARTSGYNEQYF	TGCAGTGCTAGGACTAGCGGCTACAATGAGCAGTACTTC	TRBD2	TRBV20-1	-	TRBJ2-5
CASSYSGTSGSNNEQFF	TGTGCCAGCAGTTACTCGGGGACTAGCGGCTCAAACAATGAGCAGTTCTTC	TRBD2	TRBV6-5	few	TRBJ2-1
CASSPRLGGPQHF	TGTGCCAGCAGCCCCCGACTAGGGGGGCCCCAGCATTTT	-	TRBV7-2	-	TRBJ1-5
CASNLSDGSNQPQHF	TGCGCCAGCAACTTGTCGGACGGGAGCAATCAGCCCCAGCATTTT	-	TRBV5-1	-	TRBJ1-5
CASSQGRGGDNEQFF	TGTGCCAGCAGCCAAGGGCGGGGGGGGGACAATGAGCAGTTCTTC	TRBD2	TRBV4-2	-	TRBJ2-1
CASSSTWDSNEQFF	TGTGCCAGCAGCTCAACCTGGGACAGCAATGAGCAGTTCTTC	TRBD1	TRBV11-3	few	TRBJ2-1
CASSEWGVPEAFF	TGTGCCAGCAGTGAATGGGGAGTTCCTGAAGCTTTCTTT	-	TRBV2	-	TRBJ1-1
CAIRSGQGLNTEAFF	TGTGCCATCAGATCCGGACAGGGGCTGAACACTGAAGCTTTCTTT	TRBD1	TRBV10-3	-	TRBJ1-1
CASSSHRTGLKYGYTF	TGTGCCAGCAGTTCTCACAGGACAGGGCTGAAATATGGCTACACCTTC	TRBD1	TRBV12-3/TRBV12-4	few	TRBJ1-2
CASSFMRGGVTQYF	TGTGCCAGCAGTTTCATGAGGGGGGGCGTGACCCAGTACTTC	-	TRBV12-3/TRBV12-4	few	TRBJ2-5
CASSQHPGQGAEGYTF	TGCGCCAGCAGCCAACATCCGGGACAGGGGGCAGAGGGCTACACCTTC	TRBD1	TRBV4-3	-	TRBJ1-2
CASGGLAGVYYEQYF	TGTGCCAGCGGGGGACTAGCGGGGGTTTACTACGAGCAGTACTTC	TRBD2	TRBV7-8	-	TRBJ2-7
CASSFPGAVKETQYF	TGTGCCAGCAGCTTCCCAGGGGCGGTTAAAGAGACCCAGTACTTC	-	TRBV7-2	-	TRBJ2-5
CASSQDVVLGREQFF	TGTGCCAGCAGCCAAGACGTCGTTCTGGGGCGGGAGCAGTTCTTC	-	TRBV3-1	-	TRBJ2-1
CACSLGVGGLANQPQHF	TGTGCCTGCAGCTTGGGGGTCGGAGGGTTGGCCAATCAGCCCCAGCATTTT	-	TRBV5-5	-	TRBJ1-5
CASKTSGGSAGELFF	TGTGCCAGCAAAACTAGCGGGGGTTCGGCCGGGGAGCTGTTTTTT	TRBD2	TRBV6-6	few	TRBJ2-2
CARSAGRAPKETQYF	TGTGCCCGCAGTGCGGGTCGGGCGCCCAAAGAGACCCAGTACTTC	-	TRBV2	-	TRBJ2-5
CASSLDSYANYGYTF	TGTGCCAGCAGCTTAGATTCCTATGCTAACTATGGCTACACCTTC	-	TRBV7-9	-	TRBJ1-2
CASSESPFMNTEAFF	TGTGCCAGCAGCGAAAGCCCCTTTATGAACACTGAAGCTTTCTTT	-	TRBV9	-	TRBJ1-1
CASSWGLAGQLPHEQYF	TGTGCCAGCAGCTGGGGACTAGCGGGCCAACTACCACACGAGCAGTACTTC	TRBD2	TRBV13	-	TRBJ2-7
CASSPYRTGSDTQYF	TGTGCCAGCAGTCCGTACCGGACAGGTTCAGATACGCAGTATTTT	TRBD1	TRBV6-5	few	TRBJ2-3
CASTAGGPNEQFF	TGTGCCAGCACCGCGGGGGGGCCTAATGAGCAGTTCTTC	TRBD2	TRBV12-3/TRBV12-4	-	TRBJ2-1
CASSQDTSGGADTQYF	TGCGCCAGCAGCCAAGATACTAGCGGGGGGGCAGATACGCAGTATTTT	TRBD2	TRBV4-3	few	TRBJ2-3
CASSSPSGGAFEQFF	TGCGCCAGCAGTTCCCCTAGCGGGGGGGCCTTTGAGCAGTTCTTC	TRBD2	TRBV5-1	-	TRBJ2-1
CASSRDFSTGTQYF	TGTGCCAGCAGCAGGGACTTCAGCACAGGTACGCAGTATTTT	-	TRBV7-2	-	TRBJ2-3
CAGSQERTGKDTQYF	TGTGCCGGCAGCCAAGAGAGGACAGGGAAAGATACGCAGTATTTT	TRBD1	TRBV4-2	-	TRBJ2-3
CSVAGPSGEQFF	TGCAGCGTTGCGGGACCTAGCGGTGAGCAGTTCTTC	TRBD2	TRBV29-1	-	TRBJ2-1
CSAGEGTEAFF	TGCAGCGCTGGGGAGGGCACTGAAGCTTTCTTT	-	TRBV29-1	-	TRBJ1-1
CAISGGQGNTDTQYF	TGTGCCATCAGTGGGGGACAGGGGAACACAGATACGCAGTATTTT	TRBD1	TRBV10-3	-	TRBJ2-3